This TCR beta chain came from a study of blood T cell repertoires in COVID-19. Study-level background: Samples taken during acute and convalescent COVID-19 were collected in the United States, Italy and Spain.

The germline V gene encodes CDR1 MDHEN and CDR2 SYDVKM. V lost 2 bases, J lost 0 bases, and 7 bases stayed unmatched. The CDR3 covers 17 residues. Per the original data handling: Nucleated cell counts were estimated from reference gene primer amplification. Profiled with immunoSEQ multiplex PCR; TCRdb holds only in-frame clones, not every one. V, J and clone size are those of that table, while D and trimming were read from the DNA. Found here are roughly 300,000 clones, roughly 90% of them singletons; the top ten hold approximately 17%. In terms of age and location, participants ranged from about 18 to 95 years and lived in about 25 US areas. Donors of Cohort 3 who recovered were those that had two negative PCRs, clearance, or symptom resolution.

The TCR sequence derives from a woman aged 25-40 years who had recovered from COVID-19. The material sequenced was PBMCs or T cells enriched from blood (not recorded which). The gene calls are TRBV28 and TRBJ1-5; 7 bases align to TRBD1. As DNA, the CDR3 is TGTGCCAGCAGTTTAGGACCCGGGACAGCTAGCAATCAGCCCCAGCATTTT. Its translation: CASSLGPGTASNQPQHF.